The clone carrying this T cell receptor beta chain was observed many times. Its antigen is unidentified. Donors uniformly comprised healthy Caucasians. The sample originates from a study of identical twins. TCRdb used MiXCR to reprocess the 5' RACE reads, holding one entry per CDR3 protein. The sample holds 450,000 or so distinct CDR3 sequences, about 18% seen once. This CDR3 has 11 residues. V gave up 4 bases and J gave up 7 bases, with 9 bases separating them. Per the germline V gene, CDR1 is SGHRS and CDR2 is YFSETQ. Study results and limitations: Abundant cord blood beta clonotypes carried fewer insertions; memory repertoires showed none. Low generation-probability sequences were in excess among twin-shared out-of-frame alpha sequences.

What was sequenced was naive T cells sorted from blood. The gene calls are TRBV5-1 and TRBJ2-7; the D gene is possibly TRBD2 (5 bases). This receptor was obtained from a middle-aged man in good health. This CDR3 reads CASSTGVEQYF. The CDR3 DNA follows: TGCGCCAGCAGCACCGGGGTTGAGCAGTACTTC.